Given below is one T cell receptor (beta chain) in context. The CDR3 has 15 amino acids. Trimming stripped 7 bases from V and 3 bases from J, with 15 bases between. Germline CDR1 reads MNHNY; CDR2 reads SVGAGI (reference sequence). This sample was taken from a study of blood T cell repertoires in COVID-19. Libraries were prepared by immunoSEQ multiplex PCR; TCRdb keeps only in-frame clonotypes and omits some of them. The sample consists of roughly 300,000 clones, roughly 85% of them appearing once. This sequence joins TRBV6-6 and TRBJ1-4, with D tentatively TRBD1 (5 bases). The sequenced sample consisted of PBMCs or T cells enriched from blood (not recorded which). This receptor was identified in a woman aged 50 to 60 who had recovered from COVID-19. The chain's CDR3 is CASIRAGEANEKLFF. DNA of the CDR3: TGTGCCAGCATCCGGGCGGGGGAGGCTAATGAAAAACTGTTTTTT.